Listed below are T cell receptor beta chains from one sample, sequenced in a study of blood T cell repertoires in COVID-19. Measured with immunoSEQ multiplex PCR; TCRdb has only the in-frame clones, and not every one. Altogether 30,000 to 40,000 clones are present, roughly 88% being singletons, with the ten largest covering around 15%. Input material: peripheral blood. The receptors originated from a man between 60 and 75 years old with active COVID-19. CDR3s include the opening cysteine and the closing phenylalanine or tryptophan. The order of the fields is CDR3 DNA, CDR3 protein, clone size, V gene, D gene, J gene. D genes are given only for firm matches. Where a row states a size, it is once, few, many or the class of an expanded clone; other rows omit it.

cdr3_nt: TGCGCCAGCAGCTTGCTGATCGGGAGGAGCACAGATACGCAGTATTTT
cdr3_aa: CASSLLIGRSTDTQYF
clone_size: .
v_call: TRBV5-1
d_call: TRBD2
j_call: TRBJ2-3

cdr3_nt: TGTGCCAGCAGTTCCGGGGGGCCTAACTATGGCTACACCTTC
cdr3_aa: CASSSGGPNYGYTF
clone_size: .
v_call: TRBV28
d_call: .
j_call: TRBJ1-2

cdr3_nt: TGTGCCAGCAGCCCCCCCAGCTCCTACAATGAGCAGTTCTTC
cdr3_aa: CASSPPSSYNEQFF
clone_size: .
v_call: TRBV3-1/TRBV3-2
d_call: .
j_call: TRBJ2-1

cdr3_nt: TGTGCCAGCAGCGCCCACCATAGCTCTGGAAACACCATATATTTT
cdr3_aa: CASSAHHSSGNTIYF
clone_size: .
v_call: TRBV7-8
d_call: .
j_call: TRBJ1-3

cdr3_nt: TGTGCCAGCAGCCCTCGCTTTACTAGCGGGAGGGCCAATGAGCAGTTCTTC
cdr3_aa: CASSPRFTSGRANEQFF
clone_size: .
v_call: TRBV7-9
d_call: TRBD2
j_call: TRBJ2-1

cdr3_nt: TGTGCCAGCAGCAAAGAAGGGACTAGCGGGAAAGCAGATACGCAGTATTTT
cdr3_aa: CASSKEGTSGKADTQYF
clone_size: .
v_call: TRBV21-1
d_call: .
j_call: TRBJ2-3

cdr3_nt: TGTGCCAGCACCCCAGGGGGCGGCACTGAAGCTTTCTTT
cdr3_aa: CASTPGGGTEAFF
clone_size: .
v_call: TRBV7-9
d_call: TRBD1
j_call: TRBJ1-1

cdr3_nt: TGTGCCAGCCAGAAGGTGACAGGGGATCAAGAGACCCAGTACTTC
cdr3_aa: CASQKVTGDQETQYF
clone_size: .
v_call: TRBV2
d_call: TRBD1
j_call: TRBJ2-5

cdr3_nt: TGCGCCAGCAGCTTGACACCACCGGGACAGGGGATTGGAGTCGAGCAGTACTTC
cdr3_aa: CASSLTPPGQGIGVEQYF
clone_size: .
v_call: TRBV5-1
d_call: TRBD1
j_call: TRBJ2-7

cdr3_nt: TGTGCCAGCAGCTTGTTCGGGGTTTCCACTGAAGCTTTCTTT
cdr3_aa: CASSLFGVSTEAFF
clone_size: .
v_call: TRBV5-4
d_call: .
j_call: TRBJ1-1

cdr3_nt: TGTGCCAGCTCCCGGGACTCCTCCTACAATGAGCAGTTCTTC
cdr3_aa: CASSRDSSYNEQFF
clone_size: .
v_call: TRBV18
d_call: .
j_call: TRBJ2-1

cdr3_nt: TGTGCCAGCAGCAAAGTTATGTCGGGTTTCGCGAACACTGAAGCTTTCTTT
cdr3_aa: CASSKVMSGFANTEAFF
clone_size: .
v_call: TRBV21-1
d_call: .
j_call: TRBJ1-1

cdr3_nt: TGTGCCAGCACGGGGTCGGTCAAAAACATTCAGTACTTC
cdr3_aa: CASTGSVKNIQYF
clone_size: .
v_call: TRBV28
d_call: .
j_call: TRBJ2-4

cdr3_nt: TGCAGTGCTAGTCAGGCGGCTAGCGGGATCTTAGAGCAGTACTTC
cdr3_aa: CSASQAASGILEQYF
clone_size: .
v_call: TRBV20-1
d_call: TRBD2
j_call: TRBJ2-7

cdr3_nt: TGTGCCAGCAGCTTGGGGACAGTAGGTGGCTACACCTTC
cdr3_aa: CASSLGTVGGYTF
clone_size: .
v_call: TRBV5-6
d_call: .
j_call: TRBJ1-2

cdr3_nt: TGTGCCAGCAGCCAAGGTAGAAAGACAGGGGCGTTCCCTCATGAAGCTTTCTTT
cdr3_aa: CASSQGRKTGAFPHEAFF
clone_size: few
v_call: TRBV14
d_call: TRBD1
j_call: TRBJ1-1

cdr3_nt: TGTGCCAGCAGTGACGACGGGAGGATCGGGGAAGAGCAGTACTTC
cdr3_aa: CASSDDGRIGEEQYF
clone_size: .
v_call: TRBV2
d_call: TRBD2
j_call: TRBJ2-7

cdr3_nt: TGCGCCAGCAGCTTGGAGAGACAGAACCAAGAGACCCAGTACTTC
cdr3_aa: CASSLERQNQETQYF
clone_size: .
v_call: TRBV5-1
d_call: .
j_call: TRBJ2-5

cdr3_nt: TGTGCCAGCAGCTCGGACAGCACGAACACCGGGGAGCTGTTTTTT
cdr3_aa: CASSSDSTNTGELFF
clone_size: .
v_call: TRBV2
d_call: .
j_call: TRBJ2-2

cdr3_nt: TGTGCTAGTGGTACCGCTCTAGCGGGAGGTTGGCAGTACTTC
cdr3_aa: CASGTALAGGWQYF
clone_size: .
v_call: TRBV12-5
d_call: TRBD2
j_call: TRBJ2-7

cdr3_nt: TGTGCCAGCAGCCGGGGACTAGCGGGAGGTGGGACCTACGAGCAGTACTTC
cdr3_aa: CASSRGLAGGGTYEQYF
clone_size: .
v_call: TRBV5-5
d_call: TRBD2
j_call: TRBJ2-7

cdr3_nt: TGTGCCAGCAGCTTAGTTCGGGGGGCGAGCGCAGATACGCAGTATTTT
cdr3_aa: CASSLVRGASADTQYF
clone_size: .
v_call: TRBV11-2
d_call: .
j_call: TRBJ2-3

cdr3_nt: TGTGCCAGCAGCTTGGTAGGGAGTAACACTGAAGCTTTCTTT
cdr3_aa: CASSLVGSNTEAFF
clone_size: .
v_call: TRBV5-4
d_call: .
j_call: TRBJ1-1

cdr3_nt: TGTGCCAGCAGCTTCCAGGGGCCTTACGAGCAGTACTTC
cdr3_aa: CASSFQGPYEQYF
clone_size: .
v_call: TRBV5-8
d_call: .
j_call: TRBJ2-7

cdr3_nt: TGTGCCAGCAGCCGGACAGGAGCTGGAAACACCATATATTTT
cdr3_aa: CASSRTGAGNTIYF
clone_size: once
v_call: TRBV7-8
d_call: TRBD1
j_call: TRBJ1-3

cdr3_nt: TGTGCCAGCAGTTACGCGGGCACAGATACGCAGTATTTT
cdr3_aa: CASSYAGTDTQYF
clone_size: .
v_call: TRBV6-2/TRBV6-3
d_call: .
j_call: TRBJ2-3